Described below is a single TCR beta chain sequence and its context. Its antigen is undetermined. The data derive from a study of T cell responses to AZD1222 COVID-19 vaccine. Some clones are missing from TCRdb's copy, which holds only in-frame ones; the method was immunoSEQ multiplex PCR. The sample lists around 140,000 clones; approximately 93% were seen once. Findings and caveats of the study: Of the AZD1222 recipients, only five to seven were seropositive at baseline. Donor demographics were predominantly white British with a female majority; clonal diversity may be underestimated.

The receptor was isolated from an adult who had recovered from COVID-19. Sequenced material: peripheral blood, taken after recovery from COVID-19.

The CDR3: CASSLLSGANVLTF. In DNA form, the CDR3 reads TGCGCCAGCAGCTTATTGTCTGGGGCCAACGTCCTGACTTTC. V gene TRBV5-1 combines with J gene TRBJ2-6; no clear D gene. CDR1 is SGHRS and CDR2 is YFSETQ in the germline V gene. The V end was cut by 2 bases, the J end by 1 base, with 4 bases between. The CDR3 runs to 14 residues. The entire variable domain, with the rest obtained from reference TRBV5-1 and TRBJ2-6, is as follows: KAGVTQTPRYLIKTRGQQVTLSCSPISGHRSVSWYQQTPGQGLQFLFEYFSETQRNKGNFPGRFSGRQFSNSRSEMNVSTLELGDSALYLCASSLLSGANVLTFGAGSRLTVL.